The rows below give T cell receptor beta chains drawn from one sample of a study of cytomegalovirus exposure and HLA in healthy donors. Produced via immunoSEQ multiplex PCR; TCRdb's table is partial and in-frame only. The sample carries 120,000 to 150,000 clones, about 82% recorded once. Sequencing was done on a sample of PBMCs. The receptors stem from a male donor in good health and CMV-seronegative. Each CDR3 is given with its conserved first and last residue. Fields, in order: clone size, V gene, J gene, D gene, CDR3 DNA, CDR3 protein. The D gene is left open where the match is weak. Only part of the rows carry a size: once, few, many, or a class if the clone is expanded.

>NA|TRBV7-9|TRBJ2-1|TRBD1
TGTGCCAGCAGCCCCGGGACAGGGTATGAGCAGTTCTTC
CASSPGTGYEQFF
>NA|TRBV12-5|TRBJ2-1|TRBD2
TGTGCTAGTGGTTTGGGGCTACCGGGACTAGCCTACAATGAGCAGTTCTTC
CASGLGLPGLAYNEQFF
>NA|TRBV15|TRBJ2-5|NA
TGTGCCACCAGCAGAGATCAGATCCAAGAGACCCAGTACTTC
CATSRDQIQETQYF
>NA|TRBV6-5|TRBJ2-5|NA
TGTGCCAGCAGGACAGGAGACCAAGAGACCCAGTACTTC
CASRTGDQETQYF
>few|TRBV7-2|TRBJ1-5|NA
TGTGCCAGCAGCTTAGTTGGGACAAGTAGCAATCAGCCCCAGCATTTT
CASSLVGTSSNQPQHF
>NA|TRBV7-3|TRBJ2-1|NA
TGTGCCAGCAGCTTATTCTTGGCAGGCGACAATGAGCAGTTCTTC
CASSLFLAGDNEQFF
>NA|TRBV19|TRBJ1-2|TRBD1
TGTGCCAGATCTCTAGGGGGCAACTATGGCTACACCTTC
CARSLGGNYGYTF
>NA|TRBV6-5|TRBJ2-2|TRBD2
TGTGCCAGCAGTTCGACTAGCGGGAACACCGGGGAGCTGTTTTTT
CASSSTSGNTGELFF
>NA|TRBV27|TRBJ2-4|TRBD2
TGTGCCAGCAGTTTAGGGACTAGCGGGAGAGACATTCAGTACTTC
CASSLGTSGRDIQYF
>once|TRBV5-6|TRBJ2-1|TRBD1
TGTGCCAGCAGCTGGACAGGCTACAATGAGCAGTTCTTC
CASSWTGYNEQFF
>NA|TRBV7-9|TRBJ2-5|TRBD2
TGTGCCAGCAGCTCGTCCGGGACTAGCGGGATAAGGAAAAAAGAGACCCAGTACTTC
CASSSSGTSGIRKKETQYF
>NA|TRBV5-1|TRBJ1-4|NA
TGCGCCAGCAGCTTGGCCGGAGAACCAAATGAAAAACTGTTTTTT
CASSLAGEPNEKLFF
>once|TRBV4-1|TRBJ2-3|NA
TGCGCCAGCAGCCTTTCAATGACAGGCACAGATACGCAGTATTTT
CASSLSMTGTDTQYF
>NA|TRBV27|TRBJ2-7|NA
TGTGCCAGCAGTTTGGGTACTAGTTTCGAGCAGTACTTC
CASSLGTSFEQYF
>NA|TRBV4-2|TRBJ1-1|NA
TGTGCCAGCAGCCAAGGGTTCGCGACAGAGAACCCTGAAGCTTTCTTT
CASSQGFATENPEAFF
>NA|TRBV6-1|TRBJ2-7|NA
TGTGCCAGCAGTGAAGCTCCCACAATAAGCTCCTACGAGCAGTACTTC
CASSEAPTISSYEQYF
>NA|TRBV25-1|TRBJ2-3|NA
TGTGCCAGCAGTCCGCGGGACCTCAACACAGATACGCAGTATTTT
CASSPRDLNTDTQYF
>NA|TRBV7-2|TRBJ2-5|TRBD2
TGTGCCAGCAGCTTAGCGCCGTCTAGCGGGGGTTTCCAAGAGACCCAGTACTTC
CASSLAPSSGGFQETQYF
>NA|TRBV30|TRBJ1-2|TRBD1
TGTGCCTGGAGTCCAGGGGGAGGCTCTAACTATGGCTACACCTTC
CAWSPGGGSNYGYTF
>NA|TRBV7-2|TRBJ1-2|NA
TGTGCCAGCAGCTTAGACAGCCAAGCTAACTATGGCTACACCTTC
CASSLDSQANYGYTF
>NA|TRBV27|TRBJ1-1|NA
TGTGCCAGCAGCCCAACAGGGCAGAACACTGAAGCTTTCTTT
CASSPTGQNTEAFF
>NA|TRBV15|TRBJ1-4|NA
TGTGCCACCAGCAGTGGCCCGGATGGGGCCCTCAATGAAAAACTGTTTTTT
CATSSGPDGALNEKLFF
>NA|TRBV2|TRBJ2-3|TRBD2
TGTGCCAGCAGTGCCCCGGGGACTAGCGGGGAGACAGATACGCAGTATTTT
CASSAPGTSGETDTQYF
>NA|TRBV4-1|TRBJ2-6|TRBD2
TGCGCCAGCAGCCAAGTTGGACTAGGCGGCGCGCCTGGGGCCAACGTCCTGACTTTC
CASSQVGLGGAPGANVLTF
>NA|TRBV27|TRBJ1-2|NA
TGTGCCAGCAGTTTTGGGGGCTTAGGCTACACCTTC
CASSFGGLGYTF
>once|TRBV4-1|TRBJ2-1|TRBD2
TGCGCCAGCAGCCAGGAAATACTAGCGGGCAATGAGCAGTTCTTC
CASSQEILAGNEQFF
>NA|TRBV19|TRBJ2-3|NA
TGTGCCAGTAGTAATGGCGGACTCAACACAGATACGCAGTATTTT
CASSNGGLNTDTQYF
>NA|TRBV19|TRBJ1-1|NA
TGTGCCAGTAGTCCTTGGGCACAGGGAGAGGGCACTGAAGCTTTCTTT
CASSPWAQGEGTEAFF
>NA|TRBV5-1|TRBJ1-1|NA
TGCGCCAGCAGCCGTATTCCAAAACAGGGCACCTTGAACACTGAAGCTTTCTTT
CASSRIPKQGTLNTEAFF
>NA|TRBV10-3|TRBJ2-5|TRBD2
TGTGCCATCAGTGAGTCGGTAGCGGGAGGGCCAAAACAAGAGACCCAGTACTTC
CAISESVAGGPKQETQYF
>NA|TRBV9|TRBJ2-2|TRBD2
TGTGCCAGCAGCCCGAGGACTAGCGGGGGGCGGGGCACCGGGGAGCTGTTTTTT
CASSPRTSGGRGTGELFF
>NA|TRBV7-9|TRBJ2-7|NA
TGTGCCAGCAGTTCAACACAGGGTAACTACGAGCAGTACTTC
CASSSTQGNYEQYF
>NA|TRBV4-1|TRBJ2-5|NA
TGCGCCAGCAGCGCCGGAAACCCGACGGGAGAGACCCAGTACTTC
CASSAGNPTGETQYF